The entry below describes one T cell receptor beta chain. The data derive from a study of PD-L1 blockade in urothelial cancer. Whole-study context: Patients commenced intravenous atezolizumab, 1,200 mg every 3 weeks, in 2014. Prior chemotherapy regimens per patient numbered 0 to 3. Analysis of blood occurred 3 weeks (second dose) and 6 weeks after treatment start.

Patient disease was locally advanced or metastatic urothelial carcinoma. Trimming took 0 bases from V and 7 from J, leaving 19 bases between them. The CDR3 contains 16 residues. The germline V gene has CDR1 LGHNA and CDR2 YNFKEQ. Using immunoSEQ multiplex PCR, the repertoire was profiled, and TCRdb retains in-frame clones only, with some absent. The table records about 100,000 clones, roughly nine tenths of them present only once. This TCR derives from an elderly woman with urothelial cancer. This chain connects TRBV4-2 to TRBJ2-7; D is perhaps TRBD2 (6 bases). The specimen was PBMCs, collected around atezolizumab (anti-PD-L1) treatment. CDR3 region: CASSQDWDSGVREQYF. The CDR3, as DNA: TGTGCCAGCAGCCAAGATTGGGACTCGGGAGTAAGGGAGCAGTACTTC.